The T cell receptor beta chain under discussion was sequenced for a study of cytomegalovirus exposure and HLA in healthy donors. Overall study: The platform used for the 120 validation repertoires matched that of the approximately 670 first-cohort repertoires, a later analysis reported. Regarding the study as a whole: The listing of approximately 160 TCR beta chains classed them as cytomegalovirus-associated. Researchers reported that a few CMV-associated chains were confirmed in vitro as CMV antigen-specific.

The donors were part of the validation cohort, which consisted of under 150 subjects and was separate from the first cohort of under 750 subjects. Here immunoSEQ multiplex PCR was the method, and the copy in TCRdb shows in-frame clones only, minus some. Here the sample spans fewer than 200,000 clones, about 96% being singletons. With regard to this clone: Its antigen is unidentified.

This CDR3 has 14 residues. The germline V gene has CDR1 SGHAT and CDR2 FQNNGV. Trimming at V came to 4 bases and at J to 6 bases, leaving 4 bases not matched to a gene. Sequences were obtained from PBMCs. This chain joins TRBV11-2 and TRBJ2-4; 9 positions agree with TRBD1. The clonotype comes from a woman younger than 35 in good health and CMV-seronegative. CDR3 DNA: TGTGCCAGCAGCTCCGACAGGGGGAGAAACATTCAGTACTTC. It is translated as CASSSDRGRNIQYF.